Given below is one T cell receptor (beta chain) in context. What it binds is not known. The sample is drawn from a study of PD-L1 blockade in urothelial cancer. The study's findings and limits: Clones that were tumor-associated expanded more in the blood of durable-benefit patients at 3 weeks.

The CDR3 is made up of 14 amino acids. CDR1 and CDR2 (germline): SNHLY, FYNNEI. Unmatched junction bases numbered 5, after V lost 8 bases and J lost 0 bases. The time point here: pretreatment peripheral blood. TCRdb's table, derived via immunoSEQ multiplex PCR, lists solely in-frame clones and lacks some. The sample shows tens of thousands of clones, about 86% of them seen only once. The rearrangement links TRBV2 to TRBJ2-7, with TRBD2 matching over 9 bases. The sequence derives from a man between 65 and 85 years old with urothelial cancer. Sample: PBMCs, taken around atezolizumab (anti-PD-L1) treatment. CDR3 nucleotides: TGTGCCAGCCGTCTAGCGGGGAACTCCTACGAGCAGTACTTC. As protein: CASRLAGNSYEQYF. Looking up the rest from reference TRBV2 and TRBJ2-7 gives the full variable domain: EPEVTQTPSHQVTQMGQEVILRCVPISNHLYFYWYRQILGQKVEFLVSFYNNEISEKSEIFDDQFSVERPDGSNFTLKIRSTKLEDSAMYFCASRLAGNSYEQYFGPGTRLTVT.